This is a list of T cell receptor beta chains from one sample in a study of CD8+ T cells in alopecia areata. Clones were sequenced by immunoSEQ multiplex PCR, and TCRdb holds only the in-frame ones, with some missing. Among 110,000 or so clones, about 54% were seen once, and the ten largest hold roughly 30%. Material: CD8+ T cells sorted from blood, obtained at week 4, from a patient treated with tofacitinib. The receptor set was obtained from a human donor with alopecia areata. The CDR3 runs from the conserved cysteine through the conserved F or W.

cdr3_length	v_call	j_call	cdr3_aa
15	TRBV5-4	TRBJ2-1	CASSLLLADYNEQFF
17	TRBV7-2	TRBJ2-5	CASSLGPGWRGMETQYF
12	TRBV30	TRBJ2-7	CAWSHTIYEQYF
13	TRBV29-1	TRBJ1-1	CSVEGDRGPEAFF
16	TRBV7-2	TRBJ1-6	CASSSVSGAANSPLHF
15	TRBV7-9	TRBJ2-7	CASSNPTGGEWEQYF
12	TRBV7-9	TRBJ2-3	CASSLGIGPAYF
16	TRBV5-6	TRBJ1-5	CASSLGTGRSNQPQHF
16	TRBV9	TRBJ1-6	CASSASGQDYNSPLHF
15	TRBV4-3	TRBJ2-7	CASSQGYLGGYEQYF
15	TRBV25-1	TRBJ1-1	CASSDPGGGYTEAFF
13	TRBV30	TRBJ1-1	CAWSVWGNTEAFF
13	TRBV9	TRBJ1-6	CASSVTADSPLHF
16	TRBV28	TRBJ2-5	CASSSNRAYLEETQYF
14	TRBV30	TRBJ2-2	CAWSNGGDTGELFF
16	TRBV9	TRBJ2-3	CASSASGGPVADTQYF
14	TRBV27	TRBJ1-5	CASSPTGRRQPQHF
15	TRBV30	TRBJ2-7	CAWTTNYGAFYEQYF